This T cell receptor (beta chain) originates from a study of T cells in Graves' hyperthyroidism and ophthalmopathy. Study-wide results and limits: The model predicted ophthalmopathy a median roughly 6.3 months before onset.

Those with hyperthyroidism were 18 to 65 years old, newly diagnosed, and ill for under 2 months. Uncontrolled infection, other autoimmune disease, pregnancy and lactation each barred patients from inclusion. Cells are PBMCs isolated from 9 to 10 ml of fresh blood. This CDR3 contains 16 residues. V was trimmed by 3 bases and J by 7 bases, leaving 18 bases between them. In germline, CDR1 is MGHRA, CDR2 YSYEKL. Note on this clonotype: The antigen is unknown.

The TCR beta CDR3 regions underwent amplification using RNA transcripts as the source. The HTBI primer set drove a first-round RT-PCR of the TCR CDR3. TCRdb reanalysed the multiplex PCR reads using MiXCR and keeps one entry per CDR3 protein. Of 300,000 to 350,000 distinct CDR3 sequences listed, over 11% were seen once; the top ten hold 20% to 25%. This TCR derives from a woman aged 25 to 39 with Graves' hyperthyroidism. The chain recombines TRBV4-1 with TRBJ2-2; D could derive from TRBD1 or TRBD2 (6 bases each). The specimen sequenced was blood. The CDR3, as DNA: TGCGCCAGCAGCCACGGCGGGGCCAGGGGTAACGGGGAGCTGTTTTTT. Translation gives CASSHGGARGNGELFF.